This T cell receptor (beta chain) is drawn from a study of vaccination effects on CD4 cells after COVID-19. Whole-study findings and limits: In the late period after vaccination, infection- and vaccine-induced clones contracted markedly. Sampling in the study covered few convalescent patients and included no early post-infection timepoints. Only a single clone (1 of 255 vaccine-induced clones in healthy vaccinees) cross-reacted with common cold coronaviruses.

To note about this clone: Its antigen is undetermined.

Repertoires were generated with immunoSEQ multiplex PCR, while TCRdb's copy carries only in-frame clones and drops some. Among more than 20,000 clones listed, about 68% were seen once. Pools of viral peptides were used by the ViraFEST assay to expand antigen-specific CD4+ T cells ahead of sequencing. Following 10 days of culture, CD4+ T cells were isolated. Among the vaccine recipients, none had a prior SARS-CoV-2 infection, and nucleocapsid antibodies were negative. Half of the medium was exchanged for IL-2 medium on both days 3 and 7. The V gene's germline CDR1 is SGHRS and CDR2 YFSETQ. The CDR3 loop spans 13 amino acids. V lost 4 bases and J 2 bases, leaving 9 bases between the germline ends.

The sequencing here drew on CD4+ T cells from PBMCs cultured with HCoV-NL63 spike peptides, taken before COVID-19 vaccination. The chain carries TRBV5-1 and TRBJ2-5; no reliable D call. The TCR sequence derives from a human donor who received a COVID-19 vaccine. CDR3 DNA: TGCGCCAGCAGCCAAGGGATTCAAGAGACCCAGTACTTC. It encodes CASSQGIQETQYF.